This T cell receptor (beta chain) was documented in a study of shared clonotypes between healthy human individuals. General study points: Generation probabilities were higher for clonotypes shared across all four sorted-subset donors than for unshared ones.

The deep-level immunoSEQ assay was used. Produced via immunoSEQ multiplex PCR; TCRdb's table is partial and in-frame only. The table records approximately 740,000 clones, approximately 79% of them present only once. Trimming removed 5 bases at V and 6 bases at J, with 5 bases between. Germline V gene lookup returns CDR1 SEHNR and CDR2 FQNEAQ (reference sequence). This CDR3 is built from 11 residues. Nashville, Tennessee was home to all donors, each a Caucasian adult. In the case of this clone: Its antigen is still unknown. This may be a read error, as it is one base from a much larger clone.

The V and J genes are TRBV7-9 and TRBJ2-1; D ambiguous. This TCR came from a woman in her 30s in good health. Sequenced sample: memory CD4+ T cells sorted from blood. The subset here: CD45RA-negative fraction. As DNA, the CDR3 is TGTGCCAGCAGCCCCTTCAATGAGCAGTTCTTC. The encoded protein is CASSPFNEQFF.